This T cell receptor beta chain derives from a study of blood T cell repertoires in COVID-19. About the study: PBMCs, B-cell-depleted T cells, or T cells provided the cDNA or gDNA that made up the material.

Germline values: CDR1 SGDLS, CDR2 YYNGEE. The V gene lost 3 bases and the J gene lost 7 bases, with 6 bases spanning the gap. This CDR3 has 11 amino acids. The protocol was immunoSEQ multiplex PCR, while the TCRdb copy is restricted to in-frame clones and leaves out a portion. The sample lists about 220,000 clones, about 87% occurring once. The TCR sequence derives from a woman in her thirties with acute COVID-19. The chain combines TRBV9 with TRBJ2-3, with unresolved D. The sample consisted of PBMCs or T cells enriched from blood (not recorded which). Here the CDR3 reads CASSASHTQYF. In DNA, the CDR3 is TGTGCCAGCAGCGCCAGTCATACGCAGTATTTT.